The TCR beta chain described here comes from a study of blood T cell repertoires in COVID-19. This CDR3 has 15 amino acids. V was clipped by 2 bases and J by 6 bases, with 13 bases between them. Germline CDR1 is LNHDA and CDR2 is SQIVND (reference sequence). Original processing methods: By means of reference gene primer amplification, nucleated cell counts were estimated. Repertoires were generated with immunoSEQ multiplex PCR, while TCRdb's copy carries only in-frame clones and drops some. Clone size and V and J calls were adopted from that table, with D and trimming inferred from the DNA. The sample contains around 58,000 clones, roughly 88% of which appear only once.

The J gene is TRBJ1-4, the V gene TRBV19; D unclear. This receptor was taken from a human donor in a cohort sampled during active COVID-19. The sequencing input was peripheral blood. CDR3 region: CASSISRWAHEKLFF. The DNA for the CDR3 is TGTGCCAGTAGTATAAGCCGCTGGGCGCATGAAAAACTGTTTTTT.